These 25 T cell receptor beta chains share one sample of origin, sequenced in a study of T cell responses to AZD1222 COVID-19 vaccine. Sequencing used immunoSEQ multiplex PCR; TCRdb keeps in-frame clones, though not all of them. The data show roughly 150,000 clones, around 93% seen once. This sample comprised peripheral blood, obtained on day 0 of AZD1222 vaccination. All receptors derive from an adult in good health.

J is TRBJ1-2 and V is TRBV29-1; 7 positions match TRBD1. The trim removed 7 bases at V and 4 bases at J, leaving 9 bases unmatched. Germline values: CDR1 SQVTM, CDR2 ANQGSEA. The CDR3 length is 13 residues. The CDR3 spells CSGLGQSFYGYTF. CDR3 sequence (DNA): TGCAGCGGTCTGGGACAGTCGTTCTATGGCTACACCTTC.

The genes are TRBV28 and TRBJ1-5; 7 bases fit TRBD1. The CDR3 has 15 amino acids. The germline gives CDR1 MDHEN, CDR2 SYDVKM. V lost 7 bases, J lost 6 bases, and 12 bases stayed unmatched. The CDR3 DNA follows: TGTGCCAGCACCACGACAGGGTTGGGTGGTCAGCCCCAGCATTTT. This gives the protein CASTTTGLGGQPQHF.

CDR3 nucleotides: TGTGCCAGCAGCGTCGGGACTCCACAAGGGGGGACGCAGTATTTT. This gives the protein CASSVGTPQGGTQYF. This chain uses TRBV9 with TRBJ2-3; D possibly matches TRBD1 or TRBD2 (6 bases each). The V gene lost 2 bases and the J gene lost 9 bases, with 19 bases spanning the gap. This CDR3 has 15 residues. The germline V gene encodes CDR1 SGDLS and CDR2 YYNGEE.

J is TRBJ1-1 and V is TRBV19; D is ambiguous. Germline V gene data show CDR1 as LNHDA and CDR2 as SQIVND (reference sequence). The V and J ends lost 4 bases and 4 bases respectively, with 13 bases between them. This CDR3 has 14 amino acids. In nucleotides, the CDR3 is TGTGCCAGTAGTAAGGGAGGGTTTGGCACTGAAGCTTTCTTT. The encoded protein is CASSKGGFGTEAFF.

The rearrangement uses TRBV7-2 and TRBJ2-1; 12 bases line up with TRBD2. V shed 6 bases and J 6 bases; nucleotides not matched to a gene: 6. Germline V gene data show CDR1 as SGHTA and CDR2 as FQGNSA. This CDR3 contains 15 residues. DNA of the CDR3: TGTGCCAGCAGTCGATCACTAGCGGGAGGCAATGAGCAGTTCTTC. Translation gives CASSRSLAGGNEQFF.

This sequence joins TRBV7-2 and TRBJ2-1, with TRBD2 matching over 9 bases. V lost 2 bases and J lost 9; bases outside the gene matches: 5. CDR1 and CDR2 from the germline V gene are SGHTA and FQGNSA. CDR3 size: 14 residues. Here the CDR3 DNA reads TGTGCCAGCAGCTTACGGCGGGAGGGTACTGAGCAGTTCTTC. Encoded protein: CASSLRREGTEQFF. Variable domain in full (rest from reference TRBV7-2 and TRBJ2-1): GAGVSQSPSNKVTEKGKDVELRCDPISGHTALYWYRQSLGQGLEFLIYFQGNSAPDKSGLPSDRFSAERTGGSVSTLTIQRTQQEDSAVYLCASSLRREGTEQFFGPGTRLTVL.

This chain joins TRBV5-1 and TRBJ1-1, with TRBD1 matching over 11 bases. CDR3 length: 15 residues. Looked up from germline, CDR1 is SGHRS and CDR2 is YFSETQ. After removal of 2 bases from V and 4 bases from J, the junction contained 4 bases not matched to a gene. CDR3 residues: CASSLDGTGGTEAFF. The CDR3 bases are TGCGCCAGCAGCTTAGACGGGACAGGGGGCACTGAAGCTTTCTTT.

This chain links TRBV18 with TRBJ1-3, with D possibly TRBD1 on 5 matching bases. V lost 4 bases to trimming and J lost 3 bases, with 10 bases between them. The CDR3 is made up of 14 amino acids. The germline V gene encodes CDR1 KGHSH and CDR2 LQKENI. In DNA, the CDR3 is TGTGCCAGCTCACAGGGGAACGGTGGAAACACCATATATTTT. This translates into CASSQGNGGNTIYF. Complete variable domain (other parts from reference TRBV18 and TRBJ1-3): NAGVMQNPRHLVRRRGQEARLRCSPMKGHSHVYWYRQLPEEGLKFMVYLQKENIIDESGMPKERFSAEFPKEGPSILRIQQVVRGDSAAYFCASSQGNGGNTIYFGEGSWLTVV.

This clone was detected a few times. A read error may account for a junction end that differs from germline. DNA for the CDR3: TGTGCCAGCTCACCACCTGACCCGGGACAGGGGGCGCTCTTC. Its translation is CASSPPDPGQGALF. J is TRBJ2-7 and V is TRBV18; TRBD1 matches at 12 bases. Per germline, CDR1 KGHSH and CDR2 LQKENI. The CDR3 covers 14 residues. Drawing the rest from reference TRBV18 and TRBJ2-7, the complete variable domain is NAGVMQNPRHLVRRRGQEARLRCSPMKGHSHVYWYRQLPEEGLKFMVYLQKENIIDESGMPKERFSAEFPKEGPSILRIQQVVRGDSAAYFCASSPPDPGQGALFGPGTRLTVT.

This chain connects TRBV16 to TRBJ2-7; 11 nucleotides agree with TRBD2. The CDR3 contains 17 residues. With 3 bases clipped from V and 5 bases from J, the junction kept 12 bases outside the gene matches. Looked up from germline, CDR1 is KGHSY and CDR2 is FQNENV. This CDR3 is CASSHPGPSGRFNEQYF. The DNA of the CDR3 is TGTGCCAGCAGCCACCCGGGGCCTAGCGGGAGGTTCAACGAGCAGTACTTC. Full variable domain (rest looked up from reference TRBV16 and TRBJ2-7): GEEVAQTPKHLVRGEGQKAKLYCAPIKGHSYVFWYQQVLKNEFKFLISFQNENVFDETGMPKERFSAKCLPNSPCSLEIQATKLEDSAVYFCASSHPGPSGRFNEQYFGPGTRLTVT.

This rearrangement joins TRBV10-3 to TRBJ2-3, with D tentatively TRBD1 (6 bases). Trimming took 6 bases from V and 2 from J, leaving 9 bases between them. The germline V gene has CDR1 ENHRY and CDR2 SYGVKD. The CDR3 is made up of 13 amino acids. CDR3 sequence: CAIRWGPTDTQYF. In DNA form, the CDR3 reads TGTGCCATCAGGTGGGGGCCCACAGATACGCAGTATTTT.

This clone was recorded only once. The J gene is TRBJ1-2, the V gene TRBV30; TRBD1 agrees at 9 bases. The CDR3 contains 14 residues. Germline V gene lookup returns CDR1 GTSNPN and CDR2 SVGIG (reference sequence). V gave up 4 bases and J gave up 3 bases; unmatched junction bases: 6. The CDR3 sequence: CAWTPGQGYYGYTF. In DNA form, the CDR3 reads TGTGCCTGGACCCCGGGACAGGGATACTATGGCTACACCTTC. Filled out from reference TRBV30 and TRBJ1-2, the complete variable domain reads SQTIHQWPATLVQPVGSPLSLECTVEGTSNPNLYWYRQAAGRGLQLLFYSVGIGQISSEVPQNLSASRPQDRQFILSSKKLLLSDSGFYLCAWTPGQGYYGYTFGSGTRLTVV.

The rearrangement joins TRBV28 to TRBJ1-6; D remains unclear. Trimming took 1 base from V and 17 from J, leaving 9 bases between them. The CDR3 has 11 residues. The germline CDR1 and CDR2 sequences are MDHEN and SYDVKM. DNA of the CDR3: TGTGCCAGCAGTTTATATGGTGGCATCCACTTT. Translated, it gives CASSLYGGIHF.

In this sample, this clone turned up a few times. The chain is built from TRBV6-5 and TRBJ2-3, with D possibly matching TRBD2 (6 bases). The V end was cut by 2 bases, the J end by 0 bases, with 9 bases between. Germline V gives CDR1 MNHEY, CDR2 SVGAGI. CDR3 length: 15 amino acids. This CDR3 is CASSYGGKSTDTQYF. The CDR3 DNA follows: TGTGCCAGCAGTTACGGGGGGAAAAGCACAGATACGCAGTATTTT.

CDR3: CASRVRRTGRPNTEAFF. In DNA form, the CDR3 reads TGTGCCAGTCGAGTAAGGCGGACCGGGCGGCCGAACACTGAAGCTTTCTTT. The V and J genes are TRBV19 and TRBJ1-1; no clear D gene. This CDR3 has 17 amino acids. Germline V gene sequence: CDR1 LNHDA, CDR2 SQIVND (reference sequence). V dropped 8 bases and J dropped 1 base, with 23 bases sitting between them.

The rearrangement links TRBV27 to TRBJ1-5; 7 nucleotides match TRBD1. V dropped 4 bases and J dropped 0; count of bases not matched to a gene: 6. CDR1 is MNHEY and CDR2 is SMNVEV in the germline V gene (reference sequence). This CDR3 spans 16 amino acids. The CDR3 reads CASSSRTGFSNQPQHF. The DNA for the CDR3 is TGTGCCAGCAGTTCCCGGACAGGATTTAGCAATCAGCCCCAGCATTTT.

The V call is TRBV7-6, the J call TRBJ2-7; TRBD1 aligns across 12 bases. Trimming removed 0 bases from V and 5 bases from J; junction bases left unmatched: 2. CDR1 is SGHVS, CDR2 FNYEAQ, per germline. CDR3 length: 15 residues. The CDR3 nucleotides are TGTGCCAGCAGCTTAGCCGGGACAGGGGGCCACGAGCAGTACTTC. This encodes CASSLAGTGGHEQYF.

This chain uses TRBV3-1 (or the pseudogene TRBV3-2) with TRBJ2-7, with 10 bases aligning to TRBD1. In germline, CDR1 is LGHDT, CDR2 YNNKEL (reference sequence). J lost 5 bases, V lost 3 bases, and 7 bases had no gene match. The CDR3 has 15 residues. CDR3 nucleotides: TGTGCCAGCAGCCACATGGACAGGGGGTTAAACGAGCAGTACTTC. Translated: CASSHMDRGLNEQYF.

This chain connects TRBV7-8 to TRBJ1-5; TRBD1 agrees at 9 bases. The CDR3 totals 22 residues. The J segment lost 0 bases and the V segment lost 5 bases, leaving 23 bases of the junction unmatched. CDR1 is SGHVS, CDR2 FQNEAQ, per germline. CDR3 coding DNA: TGTGCCAGCAGCCGAGATCTCGCGGGGACAGGGACGGTTTTCAGTAGCAATCAGCCCCAGCATTTT. This encodes CASSRDLAGTGTVFSSNQPQHF.

The J gene is TRBJ2-7, the V gene TRBV19; D might be TRBD2 (6 bases). The CDR3 length is 15 residues. V was cut by 8 bases and J by 3 bases, with 20 bases left in between. The germline gives CDR1 LNHDA, CDR2 SQIVND (reference sequence). In DNA form, the CDR3 reads TGTGCCAGTCAAATGCGGGGAGGCACGAGCTACGAGCAGTACTTC. This translates into CASQMRGGTSYEQYF. Complete variable domain (other parts from reference TRBV19 and TRBJ2-7): DGGITQSPKYLFRKEGQNVTLSCEQNLNHDAMYWYRQDPGQGLRLIYYSQIVNDFQKGDIAEGYSVSREKKESFPLTVTSAQKNPTAFYLCASQMRGGTSYEQYFGPGTRLTVT.

This clone was observed once. The chain recombines TRBV20-1 with TRBJ1-1; no firm D call. Germline CDR1 and CDR2: DFQATT and SNEGSKA (reference sequence). This CDR3 has 13 residues. Trimming took 3 bases from V and 8 from J, leaving 16 bases between them. CDR3 protein: CSASRYPGREAFF. CDR3 sequence (DNA): TGCAGTGCTAGTCGGTACCCAGGCAGGGAAGCTTTCTTT.

The rearrangement joins TRBV7-9 to TRBJ2-3; 7 nucleotides align to TRBD2. Germline V lookup: CDR1 SEHNR, CDR2 FQNEAQ (reference sequence). J was trimmed by 4 bases and V by 5 bases; bases with no gene match: 9. CDR3 length: 15 amino acids. The CDR3 spells CASSPRTREADTQYF. In DNA form, the CDR3 reads TGTGCCAGCAGCCCCCGGACACGGGAGGCAGATACGCAGTATTTT.

The chain employs TRBV6-5 and TRBJ1-1; unclear D gene. Germline CDR1 MNHEY, CDR2 SVGAGI. The CDR3 has 12 residues. V was shortened by 5 bases and J by 4 bases, with 8 bases between the two germline ends. This CDR3 reads CASSTLGTEAFF. The DNA for the CDR3 is TGTGCCAGCAGTACACTAGGCACTGAAGCTTTCTTT.

The rearrangement joins TRBV14 to TRBJ1-6; D is unresolved. Germline V lookup: CDR1 SGHDN, CDR2 FVKESK. V was shortened by 0 bases and J by 7 bases, with 10 bases between the two germline ends. This CDR3 contains 15 residues. The CDR3 loop is CASSQDMVENSPLHF. The CDR3 region has the DNA TGTGCCAGCAGCCAAGACATGGTGGAGAATTCACCCCTCCACTTT.

The chain recombines TRBV10-3 with TRBJ1-2, with 12 positions matching TRBD1. Trimming at V came to 4 bases and at J to 3 bases, leaving 0 bases not matched to a gene. Germline-derived CDR1 and CDR2 are ENHRY and SYGVKD. CDR3 length: 14 residues. DNA for the CDR3: TGTGCCATCAGTGGGGACAGGGGGCACTATGGCTACACCTTC. It codes for CAISGDRGHYGYTF.